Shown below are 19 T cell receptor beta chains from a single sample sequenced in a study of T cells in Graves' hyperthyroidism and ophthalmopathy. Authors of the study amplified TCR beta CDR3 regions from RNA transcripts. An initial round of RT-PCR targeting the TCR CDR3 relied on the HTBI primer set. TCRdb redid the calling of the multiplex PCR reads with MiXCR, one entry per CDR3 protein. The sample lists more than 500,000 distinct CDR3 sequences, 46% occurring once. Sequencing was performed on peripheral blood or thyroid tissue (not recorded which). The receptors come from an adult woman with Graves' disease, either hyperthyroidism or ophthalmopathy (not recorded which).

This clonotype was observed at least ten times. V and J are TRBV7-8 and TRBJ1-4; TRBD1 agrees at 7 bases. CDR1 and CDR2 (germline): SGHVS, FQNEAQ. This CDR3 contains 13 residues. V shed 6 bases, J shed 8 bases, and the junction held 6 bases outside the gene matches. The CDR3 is CASSVQGVEKLFF. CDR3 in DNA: TGTGCCAGCAGTGTGCAGGGGGTAGAAAAACTGTTTTTT. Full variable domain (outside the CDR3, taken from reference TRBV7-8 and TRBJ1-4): GAGVSQSPRYKVAKRGQDVALRCDPISGHVSLFWYQQALGQGPEFLTYFQNEAQLDKSGLPSDRFFAERPEGSVSTLKIQRTQQEDSAVYLCASSVQGVEKLFFGSGTQLSVL.

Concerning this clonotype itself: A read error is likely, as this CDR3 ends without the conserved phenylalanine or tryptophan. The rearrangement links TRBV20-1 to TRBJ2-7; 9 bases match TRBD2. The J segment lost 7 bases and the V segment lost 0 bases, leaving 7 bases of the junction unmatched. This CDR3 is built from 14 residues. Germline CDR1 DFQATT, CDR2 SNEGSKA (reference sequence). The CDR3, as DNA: TGCAGTGCTAGAGATCTCAGACTAGCGGAAGAGCAGTACCTC. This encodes CSARDLRLAEEQYL.

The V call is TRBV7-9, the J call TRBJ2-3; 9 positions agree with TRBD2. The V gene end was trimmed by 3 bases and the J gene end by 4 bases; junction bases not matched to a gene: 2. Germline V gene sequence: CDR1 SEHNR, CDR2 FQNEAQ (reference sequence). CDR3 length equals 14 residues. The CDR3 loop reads CASSFGGRADTQYF. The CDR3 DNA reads TGTGCCAGCAGCTTTGGCGGGAGGGCAGATACGCAGTATTTT.

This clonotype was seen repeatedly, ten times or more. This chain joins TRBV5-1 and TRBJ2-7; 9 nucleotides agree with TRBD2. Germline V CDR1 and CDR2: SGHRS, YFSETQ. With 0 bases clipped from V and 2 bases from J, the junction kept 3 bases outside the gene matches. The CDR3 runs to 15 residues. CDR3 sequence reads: CASSLGAGGPYEQYF. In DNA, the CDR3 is TGCGCCAGCAGCTTGGGGGCGGGAGGGCCCTACGAGCAGTACTTC.

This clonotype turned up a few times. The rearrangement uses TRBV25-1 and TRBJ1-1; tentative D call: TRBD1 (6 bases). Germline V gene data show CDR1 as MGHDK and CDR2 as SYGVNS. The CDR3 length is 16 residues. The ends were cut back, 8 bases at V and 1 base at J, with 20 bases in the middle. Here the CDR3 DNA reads TGTGCCAGCTCCATCACGGGACACCCGAAGAACACTGAAGCTTTCTTT. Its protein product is CASSITGHPKNTEAFF.

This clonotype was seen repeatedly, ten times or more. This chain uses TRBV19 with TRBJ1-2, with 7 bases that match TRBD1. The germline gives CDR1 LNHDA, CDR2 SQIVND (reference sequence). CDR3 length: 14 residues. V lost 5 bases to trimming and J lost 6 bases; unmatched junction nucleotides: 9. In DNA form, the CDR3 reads TGTGCCAGTAGTCCTCCGGACAGGATTAATGGCTACACCTTC. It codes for CASSPPDRINGYTF. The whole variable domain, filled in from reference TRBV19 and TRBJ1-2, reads DGGITQSPKYLFRKEGQNVTLSCEQNLNHDAMYWYRQDPGQGLRLIYYSQIVNDFQKGDIAEGYSVSREKKESFPLTVTSAQKNPTAFYLCASSPPDRINGYTFGSGTRLTVV.

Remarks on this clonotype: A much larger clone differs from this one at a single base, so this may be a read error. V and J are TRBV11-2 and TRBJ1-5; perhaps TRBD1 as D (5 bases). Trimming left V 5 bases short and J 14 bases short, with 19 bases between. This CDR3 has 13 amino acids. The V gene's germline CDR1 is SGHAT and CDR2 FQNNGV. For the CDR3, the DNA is TGTGCCAGCAGCCGCACAATAAAGGACAATGAGCATTTT. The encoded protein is CASSRTIKDNEHF. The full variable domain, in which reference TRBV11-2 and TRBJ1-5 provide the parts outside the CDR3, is EAGVAQSPRYKIIEKRQSVAFWCNPISGHATLYWYQQILGQGPKLLIQFQNNGVVDDSQLPKDRFSAERLKGVDSTLKIQPAKLEDSAVYLCASSRTIKDNEHFGDGTRLSIL.

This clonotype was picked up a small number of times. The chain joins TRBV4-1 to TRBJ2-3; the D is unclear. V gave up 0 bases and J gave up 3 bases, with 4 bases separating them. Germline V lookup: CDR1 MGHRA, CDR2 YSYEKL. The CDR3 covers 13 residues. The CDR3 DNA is TGCGCCAGCAGCCAAGAGTCGACAGATACGCAGTATTTT. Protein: CASSQESTDTQYF.

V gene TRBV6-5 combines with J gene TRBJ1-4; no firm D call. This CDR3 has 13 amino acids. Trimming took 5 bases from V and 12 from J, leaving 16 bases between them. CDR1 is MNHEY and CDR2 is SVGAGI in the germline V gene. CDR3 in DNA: TGTGCCAGCAGTCGTCCCAGCTCGGATCAACTGTTTTTT. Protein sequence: CASSRPSSDQLFF.

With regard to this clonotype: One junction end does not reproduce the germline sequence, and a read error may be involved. CDR3 loop: CASSVAGEVTGELFF. In nucleotides, the CDR3 is TGTGCCAGCAGTGTAGCGGGAGAGGTCACCGGGGAGCTGTTTTTT. This chain joins TRBV12-3 or TRBV12-4 and TRBJ2-2, with 9 bases lining up with TRBD2. The CDR3 contains 15 residues.

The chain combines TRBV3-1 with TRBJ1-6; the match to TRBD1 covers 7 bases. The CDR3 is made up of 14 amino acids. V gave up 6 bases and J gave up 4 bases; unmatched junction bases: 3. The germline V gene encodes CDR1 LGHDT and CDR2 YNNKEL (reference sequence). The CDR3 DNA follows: TGTGCCAGCAGGGAGGGACAGTATAATTCACCCCTCCACTTT. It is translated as CASREGQYNSPLHF.

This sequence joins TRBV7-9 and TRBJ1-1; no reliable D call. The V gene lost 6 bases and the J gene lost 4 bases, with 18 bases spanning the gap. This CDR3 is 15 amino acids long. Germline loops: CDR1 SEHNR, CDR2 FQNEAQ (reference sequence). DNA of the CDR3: TGTGCCAGCAGTCCGGGCCGGGCGATCTTCACTGAAGCTTTCTTT. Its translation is CASSPGRAIFTEAFF.

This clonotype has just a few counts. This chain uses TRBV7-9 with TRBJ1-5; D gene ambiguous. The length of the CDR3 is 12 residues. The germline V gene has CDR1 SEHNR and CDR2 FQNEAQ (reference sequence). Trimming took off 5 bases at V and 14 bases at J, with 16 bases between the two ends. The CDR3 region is CASSRREAYEHF. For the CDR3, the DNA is TGTGCCAGCAGCCGCCGGGAAGCCTACGAGCATTTT.

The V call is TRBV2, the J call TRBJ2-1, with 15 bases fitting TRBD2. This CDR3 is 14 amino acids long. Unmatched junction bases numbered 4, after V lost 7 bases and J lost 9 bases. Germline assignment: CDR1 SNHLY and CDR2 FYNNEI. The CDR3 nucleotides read TGTGCCAGCAAAGCGGGACTAGCGGGAGGTGAGCAGTTCTTC. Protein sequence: CASKAGLAGGEQFF.

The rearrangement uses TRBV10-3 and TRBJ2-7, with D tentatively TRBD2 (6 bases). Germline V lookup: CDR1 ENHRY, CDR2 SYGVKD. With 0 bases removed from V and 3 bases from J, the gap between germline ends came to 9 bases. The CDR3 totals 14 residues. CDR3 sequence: CAISESNGGYEQYF. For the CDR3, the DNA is TGTGCCATCAGTGAGTCAAACGGGGGCTACGAGCAGTACTTC.

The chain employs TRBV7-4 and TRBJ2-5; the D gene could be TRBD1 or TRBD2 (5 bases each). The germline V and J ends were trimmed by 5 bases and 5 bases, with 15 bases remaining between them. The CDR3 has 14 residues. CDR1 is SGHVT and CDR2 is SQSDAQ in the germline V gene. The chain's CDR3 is CASSLLRGGETQYF. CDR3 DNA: TGTGCCAGCAGCCTCTTAAGGGGCGGGGAGACCCAGTACTTC.

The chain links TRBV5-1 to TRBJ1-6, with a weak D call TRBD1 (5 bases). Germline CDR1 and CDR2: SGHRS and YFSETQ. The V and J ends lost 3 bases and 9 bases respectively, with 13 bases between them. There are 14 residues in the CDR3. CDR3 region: CASSSTGLSSPLHF. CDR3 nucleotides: TGCGCCAGCAGCTCTACGGGGCTAAGTTCACCCCTCCACTTT.

CDR3: CASNALGQGANRGANVLTF. The CDR3 coding sequence is TGTGCCAGCAACGCCCTTGGACAGGGGGCTAATCGTGGGGCCAACGTCCTGACTTTC. This chain joins TRBV2 and TRBJ2-6, with 11 bases identical to TRBD1. Germline trimming cut 7 bases from V and 3 bases from J; bases unmatched to any gene: 14. The CDR3 has 19 amino acids. Looked up from germline, CDR1 is SNHLY and CDR2 is FYNNEI.

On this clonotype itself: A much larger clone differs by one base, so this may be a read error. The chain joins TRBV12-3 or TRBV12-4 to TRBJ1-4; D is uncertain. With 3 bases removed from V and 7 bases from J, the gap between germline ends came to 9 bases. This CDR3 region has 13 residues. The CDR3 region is CASSFLFGEKLFF. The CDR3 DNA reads TGTGCCAGCAGTTTCCTGTTCGGTGAAAAACTGTTTTTT.